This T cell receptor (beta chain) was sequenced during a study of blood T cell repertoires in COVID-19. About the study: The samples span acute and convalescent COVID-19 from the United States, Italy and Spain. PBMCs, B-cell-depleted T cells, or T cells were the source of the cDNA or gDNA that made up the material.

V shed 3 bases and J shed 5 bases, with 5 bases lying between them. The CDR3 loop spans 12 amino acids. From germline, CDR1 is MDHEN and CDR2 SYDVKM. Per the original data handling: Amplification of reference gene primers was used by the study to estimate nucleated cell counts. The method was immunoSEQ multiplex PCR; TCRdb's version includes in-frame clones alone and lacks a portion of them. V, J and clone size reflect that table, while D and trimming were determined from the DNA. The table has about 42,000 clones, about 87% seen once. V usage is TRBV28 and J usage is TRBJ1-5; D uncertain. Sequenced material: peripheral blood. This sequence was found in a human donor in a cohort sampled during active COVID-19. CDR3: CASSFPDQPQHF. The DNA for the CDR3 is TGTGCCAGCAGTTTCCCAGATCAGCCCCAGCATTTT.